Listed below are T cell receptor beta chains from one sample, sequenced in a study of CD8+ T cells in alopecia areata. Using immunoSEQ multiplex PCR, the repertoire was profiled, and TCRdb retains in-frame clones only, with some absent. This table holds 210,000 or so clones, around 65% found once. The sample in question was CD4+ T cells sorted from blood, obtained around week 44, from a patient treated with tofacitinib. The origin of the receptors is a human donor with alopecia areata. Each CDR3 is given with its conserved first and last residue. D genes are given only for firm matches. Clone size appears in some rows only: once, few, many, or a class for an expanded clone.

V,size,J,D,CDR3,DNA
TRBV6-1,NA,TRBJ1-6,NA,CASSELAVNNSPLHF,TGTGCCAGCAGTGAACTCGCAGTGAATAATTCACCCCTCCACTTT
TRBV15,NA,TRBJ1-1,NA,CATSRGGNTEAFF,TGTGCCACCAGCAGAGGAGGGAACACTGAAGCTTTCTTT
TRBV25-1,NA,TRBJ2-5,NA,CASSEYAVKTQYF,TGTGCCAGCAGTGAATATGCGGTGAAGACCCAGTACTTC
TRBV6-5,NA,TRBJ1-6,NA,CASSPTTDNSPLHF,TGTGCCAGCAGCCCGACAACTGATAATTCACCCCTCCACTTT
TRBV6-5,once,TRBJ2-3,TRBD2,CASGLVLAATDTQYF,TGTGCCAGCGGGTTGGTACTAGCGGCAACAGATACGCAGTATTTT
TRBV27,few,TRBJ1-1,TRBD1,CASSSGRQGEAFF,TGTGCCAGCAGTAGCGGGCGACAGGGCGAAGCTTTCTTT
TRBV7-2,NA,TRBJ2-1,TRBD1,CASSGQDSYNEQFF,TGTGCCAGCAGCGGACAGGACAGTTACAATGAGCAGTTCTTC
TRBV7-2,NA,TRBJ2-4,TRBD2,CASSLDLAGGRIQYF,TGTGCCAGCAGCTTAGACCTAGCGGGGGGAAGAATTCAGTACTTC
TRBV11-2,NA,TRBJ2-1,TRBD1,CASSHETGVWQFF,TGTGCCAGCAGCCATGAGACAGGGGTGTGGCAGTTCTTC
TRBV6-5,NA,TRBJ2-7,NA,CASSLGGQQYF,TGTGCCAGCAGTTTGGGTGGACAGCAGTACTTC
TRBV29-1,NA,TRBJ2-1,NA,CSVEDGTRYNEQFF,TGCAGCGTTGAAGACGGGACTCGATACAATGAGCAGTTCTTC
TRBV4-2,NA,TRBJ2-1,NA,CASGALGALHNEQFF,TGTGCCAGCGGAGCCCTGGGGGCGCTCCACAATGAGCAGTTCTTC
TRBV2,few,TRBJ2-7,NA,CASLGQSGGQYF,TGTGCCAGCCTGGGACAGTCGGGGGGGCAGTACTTC
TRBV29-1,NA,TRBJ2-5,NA,CSVDSGSGETQYF,TGCAGCGTTGATTCGGGGTCGGGGGAGACCCAGTACTTC
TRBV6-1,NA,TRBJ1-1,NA,CASRGRRNTEAFF,TGTGCCAGCAGGGGACGGAGGAACACTGAAGCTTTCTTT
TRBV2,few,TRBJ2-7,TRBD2,CASSSNGGVTYEQYF,TGTGCCAGCAGTTCGAACGGGGGGGTCACCTACGAGCAGTACTTC
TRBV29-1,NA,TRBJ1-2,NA,CSVEGHSNYGYTF,TGCAGCGTGGAGGGACATAGTAACTATGGCTACACCTTC
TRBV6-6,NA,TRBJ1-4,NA,CASSSRNEKLFF,TGTGCCAGCAGTTCAAGGAATGAAAAACTGTTTTTT
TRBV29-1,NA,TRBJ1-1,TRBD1,CSFDRDSFSTEAFF,TGCAGTTTTGATCGGGACAGCTTTTCCACTGAAGCTTTCTTT
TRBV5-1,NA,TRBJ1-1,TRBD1,CASSLSSGGANTEAFF,TGCGCCAGCAGCTTGAGCTCAGGGGGGGCGAACACTGAAGCTTTCTTT
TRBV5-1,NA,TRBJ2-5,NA,CASINGELGTQYF,TGCGCCAGCATCAATGGGGAACTTGGGACCCAGTACTTC
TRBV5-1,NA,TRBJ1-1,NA,CASSSNQGNTEAFF,TGCGCCAGCAGCTCCAACCAGGGTAACACTGAAGCTTTCTTT
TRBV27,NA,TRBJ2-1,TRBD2,CASSRTRNNEQFF,TGTGCCAGCAGCCGGACTAGAAACAATGAGCAGTTCTTC
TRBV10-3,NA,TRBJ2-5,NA,CAIAIEETQYF,TGTGCCATCGCAATCGAAGAGACCCAGTACTTC
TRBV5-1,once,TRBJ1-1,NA,CASRQEFVTEAFF,TGCGCCAGCAGACAGGAATTTGTCACTGAAGCTTTCTTT
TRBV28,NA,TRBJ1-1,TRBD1,CATLGQGGVSTEAFF,TGTGCCACCCTAGGACAGGGAGGCGTGAGCACTGAAGCTTTCTTT
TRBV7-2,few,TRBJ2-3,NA,CASRDYTDTQYF,TGTGCCAGCAGGGATTACACAGATACGCAGTATTTT
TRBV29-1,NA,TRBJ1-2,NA,CSVHDSYGYTF,TGCAGCGTTCATGACAGCTATGGCTACACCTTC
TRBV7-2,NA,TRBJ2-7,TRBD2,CASSSPGLSYEQYF,TGTGCCAGCAGCTCTCCGGGACTATCCTACGAGCAGTACTTC
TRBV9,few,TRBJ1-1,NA,CASSVKQLSNTEAFF,TGTGCCAGCAGCGTGAAACAGTTATCGAACACTGAAGCTTTCTTT
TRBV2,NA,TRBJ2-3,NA,CASSELASTDTQYF,TGTGCCAGCAGTGAGCTAGCTAGCACAGATACGCAGTATTTT
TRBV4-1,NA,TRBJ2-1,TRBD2,CASSQDGLAVGNEQFF,TGCGCCAGCAGCCAAGATGGCCTAGCGGTGGGCAATGAGCAGTTCTTC
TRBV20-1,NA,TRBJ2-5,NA,CSAYKETQYF,TGCAGTGCATATAAAGAGACCCAGTACTTC
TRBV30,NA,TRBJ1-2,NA,CAWSTGYGYTF,TGTGCCTGGAGTACAGGGTATGGCTACACCTTC
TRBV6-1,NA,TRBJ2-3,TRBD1,CASSGLGQGAADTQYF,TGTGCCAGCAGTGGCCTGGGACAGGGGGCTGCAGATACGCAGTATTTT
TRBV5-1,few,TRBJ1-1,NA,CASSLDLRDKAEAFF,TGCGCCAGCAGCTTGGATCTTCGGGACAAGGCTGAAGCTTTCTTT
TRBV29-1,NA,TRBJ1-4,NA,CSVSAVLDEKLFF,TGCAGCGTGAGTGCGGTATTGGATGAAAAACTGTTTTTT
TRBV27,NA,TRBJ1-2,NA,CASSLSRGLDGYTF,TGTGCCAGCAGTTTATCGCGGGGACTTGATGGCTACACCTTC
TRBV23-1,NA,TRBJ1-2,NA,CASSQDLGLGANYGYTF,TGCGCCAGCAGCCAAGATCTAGGGTTAGGGGCTAACTATGGCTACACCTTC
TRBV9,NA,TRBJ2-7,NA,CASSVGRQRIISEQYF,TGTGCCAGCAGCGTAGGACGTCAACGCATCATTTCCGAGCAGTACTTC
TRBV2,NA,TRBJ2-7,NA,CATLLRQVASYEQYF,TGTGCCACCTTACTTCGACAGGTTGCATCCTACGAGCAGTACTTC
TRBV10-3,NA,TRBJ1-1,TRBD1,CAISARTGEAFF,TGTGCCATCAGTGCTAGGACAGGGGAAGCTTTCTTT